The 10 T cell receptor beta chains below were found in one sample sequenced in a study of persistence of HIV-infected CD4 T cells. This was the immunoSEQ version 4 assay in survey mode. Produced via immunoSEQ multiplex PCR; TCRdb's table is partial and in-frame only. The sample includes 25,000 to 35,000 clones, 75% to 85% seen only once; the top ten take roughly 0.9%. The stimulus was lysate of CMV-infected fibroblasts, roughly 10 ug/mL. CD40L-negative CD69-negative CD45RO-high memory CD4+ T cells were sorted as populations depleted of antigen-responding cells. These TCRs are of unknown antigen specificity. Sequenced here: CD4+ T cells sorted from PBMCs after roughly 18-hour stimulation, sampled from a patient who received antiretroviral therapy. The receptors were sampled from an adult man with HIV who was CMV-seropositive.

The chain carries TRBV5-4 and TRBJ1-1; 11 nucleotides agree with TRBD1. V dropped 4 bases and J dropped 4; count of bases not matched to a gene: 9. The CDR3 runs 16 residues. Germline V gene lookup returns CDR1 SGHNT and CDR2 YYREEE (reference sequence). The CDR3 sequence is CASSKDRGLKGTEAFF. The CDR3 region has the DNA TGTGCCAGCAGCAAGGACAGGGGGCTGAAGGGCACTGAAGCTTTCTTT. Full variable domain (remainder filled in from reference TRBV5-4 and TRBJ1-1): ETGVTQSPTHLIKTRGQQVTLRCSSQSGHNTVSWYQQALGQGPQFIFQYYREEENGRGNFPPRFSGLQFPNYSSELNVNALELDDSALYLCASSKDRGLKGTEAFFGQGTRLTVV.

CDR3 DNA: TGTGCCAGCAGCTTGACCGGGACAGGCCAAAACACCATATATTTT. It specifies CASSLTGTGQNTIYF. The V and J genes are TRBV5-8 and TRBJ1-3; 8 nucleotides align to TRBD1. Germline CDR1 reads SGHTS; CDR2 reads YDEGEE. The ends lost 1 base at V and 6 bases at J; junction bases unmatched: 6. CDR3 length: 15 amino acids.

This clone was detected a few times. The chain uses TRBV3-1 (or the pseudogene TRBV3-2) and TRBJ1-1; D may be TRBD1 (5 bases). The CDR3 contains 12 residues. With 8 bases removed from V and 1 base from J, the gap between germline ends came to 8 bases. CDR1 is LGHDT, CDR2 YNNKEL, per germline (reference sequence). The CDR3 region has the DNA TGTGCCAGCGGAGACAGGAACACTGAAGCTTTCTTT. Translating gives CASGDRNTEAFF.

This chain connects TRBV7-8 to TRBJ2-7; TRBD1 matches at 8 bases. Germline lookup yields CDR1 SGHVS and CDR2 FQNEAQ. This CDR3 is 12 amino acids long. J was trimmed by 6 bases and V by 5 bases; bases with no gene match: 3. CDR3 nucleotides: TGTGCCAGCAGCCGCGACAGGGGCGAGCAGTACTTC. This gives the protein CASSRDRGEQYF.

The V gene is TRBV20-1, the J gene TRBJ1-1; 7 bases align to TRBD1. CDR1 DFQATT and CDR2 SNEGSKA come from the germline V gene (reference sequence). The V and J ends lost 6 bases and 11 bases, in that order; junction bases with no gene match: 9. The CDR3 loop spans 11 amino acids. The CDR3 spells CSASDRVSAFF. The CDR3 bases are TGCAGTGCCAGCGACAGGGTTAGTGCTTTCTTT.

The V call is TRBV18, the J call TRBJ2-3, with a tentative D call TRBD2 (6 bases). Looked up from germline, CDR1 is KGHSH and CDR2 is LQKENI. Trimming shortened V by 0 bases and J by 0 bases, and 13 bases separated the two germline ends. The CDR3 spans 17 residues. The CDR3 DNA sequence: TGTGCCAGCTCACCACCGGGCGGGGTCCGTAGCACAGATACGCAGTATTTT. Translation gives CASSPPGGVRSTDTQYF.

The rearrangement uses TRBV2 and TRBJ1-2, with D unresolved. Trimming took 3 bases from V and 0 from J, leaving 14 bases between them. The germline gives CDR1 SNHLY, CDR2 FYNNEI. The CDR3 runs 16 residues. The CDR3 DNA follows: TGTGCCAGCAGTGAGGCCTCGGGCAGGTCTAACTATGGCTACACCTTC. Protein sequence: CASSEASGRSNYGYTF.

CDR3 coding DNA: TGTGCCAGCAGCCAATTCCAAAGCCCAGGGAATGAAAAACTGTTTTTT. Translated: CASSQFQSPGNEKLFF. The chain links TRBV3-1 (or the pseudogene TRBV3-2) to TRBJ1-4, with D maybe TRBD1 (5 bases). This CDR3 is built from 16 residues. Germline CDR1 is LGHDT and CDR2 is YNNKEL (reference sequence). Trimming took 2 bases from V and 5 from J, leaving 15 bases between them.

The chain has TRBV6-5 and TRBJ2-7; D gene unclear. Germline V lookup: CDR1 MNHEY, CDR2 SVGAGI. The CDR3 is made up of 16 amino acids. V lost 0 bases, J lost 0 bases, and 12 bases lay in between. Here the CDR3 reads CASSYSSWASSYEQYF. As DNA, the CDR3 is TGTGCCAGCAGTTACTCGTCTTGGGCAAGCTCCTACGAGCAGTACTTC.

The chain links TRBV30 to TRBJ1-5; D call uncertain. The CDR3 runs 12 residues. V lost 5 bases to trimming and J lost 7 bases, with 12 bases between them. Looked up from germline, CDR1 is GTSNPN and CDR2 is SVGIG (reference sequence). CDR3 nucleotides: TGTGCCTGGGATATCATGGGGCAGCCCCAGCATTTT. Its protein product is CAWDIMGQPQHF.